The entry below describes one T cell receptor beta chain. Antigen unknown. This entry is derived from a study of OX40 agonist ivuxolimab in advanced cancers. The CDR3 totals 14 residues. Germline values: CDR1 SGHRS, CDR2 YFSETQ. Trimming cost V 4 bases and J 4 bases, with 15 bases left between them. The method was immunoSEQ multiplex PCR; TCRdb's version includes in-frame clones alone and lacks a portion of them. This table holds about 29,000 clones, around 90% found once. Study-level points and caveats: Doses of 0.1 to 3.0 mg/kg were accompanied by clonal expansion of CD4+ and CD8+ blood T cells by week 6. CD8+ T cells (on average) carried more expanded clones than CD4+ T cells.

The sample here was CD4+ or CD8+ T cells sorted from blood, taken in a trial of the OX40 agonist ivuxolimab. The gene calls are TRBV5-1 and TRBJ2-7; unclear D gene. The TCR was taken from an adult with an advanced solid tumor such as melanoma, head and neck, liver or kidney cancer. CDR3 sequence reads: CASSRPGPPYEQYF. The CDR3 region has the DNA TGCGCCAGCAGCCGGCCCGGGCCCCCTTACGAGCAGTACTTC.